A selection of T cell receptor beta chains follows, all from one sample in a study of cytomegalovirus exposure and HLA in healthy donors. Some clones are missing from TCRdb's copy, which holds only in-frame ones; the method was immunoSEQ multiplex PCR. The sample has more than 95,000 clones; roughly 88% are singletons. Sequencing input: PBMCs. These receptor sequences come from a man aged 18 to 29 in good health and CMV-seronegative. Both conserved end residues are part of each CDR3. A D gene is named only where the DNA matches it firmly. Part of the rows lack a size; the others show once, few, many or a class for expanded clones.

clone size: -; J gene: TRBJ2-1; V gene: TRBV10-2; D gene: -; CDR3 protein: CASSEAPRGNEQFF; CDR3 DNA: TGCGCCAGCAGTGAGGCTCCCCGGGGGAATGAGCAGTTCTTC
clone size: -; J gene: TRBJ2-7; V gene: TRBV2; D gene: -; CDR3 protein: CASDRGGYEQYF; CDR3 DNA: TGTGCCAGCGACAGGGGAGGGTACGAGCAGTACTTC
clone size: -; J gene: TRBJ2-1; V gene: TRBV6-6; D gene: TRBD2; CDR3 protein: CASSLRRGSSYNEQFF; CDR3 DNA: TGTGCCAGCAGCCTCCGGCGGGGGAGCTCCTACAATGAGCAGTTCTTC
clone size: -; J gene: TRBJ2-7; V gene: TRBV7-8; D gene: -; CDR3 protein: CASSLGSSSYEQYF; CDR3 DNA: TGTGCCAGCAGCTTAGGATCTAGCTCCTACGAGCAGTACTTC
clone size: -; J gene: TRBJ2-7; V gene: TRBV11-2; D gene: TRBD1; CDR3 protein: CASRRIQGSSYEQYF; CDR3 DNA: TGTGCCAGCAGGCGAATACAGGGGAGCTCCTACGAGCAGTACTTC
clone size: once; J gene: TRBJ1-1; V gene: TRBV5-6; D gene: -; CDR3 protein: CASSLVLGPMNTEAFF; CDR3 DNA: TGTGCCAGCAGCTTGGTTCTGGGGCCGATGAACACTGAAGCTTTCTTT
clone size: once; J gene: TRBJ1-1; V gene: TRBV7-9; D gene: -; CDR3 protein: CASSWETGNTEAFF; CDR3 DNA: TGTGCCAGCAGCTGGGAGACAGGGAACACTGAAGCTTTCTTT
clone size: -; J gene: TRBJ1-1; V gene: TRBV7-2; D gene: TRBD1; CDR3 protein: CASSLTGRPEAFF; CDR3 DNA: TGTGCCAGCAGTTTGACAGGGAGGCCCGAAGCTTTCTTT
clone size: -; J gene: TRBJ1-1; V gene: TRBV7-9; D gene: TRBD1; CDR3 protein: CASSTRDRGTRNTEAFF; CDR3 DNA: TGTGCCAGCAGCACCCGGGACAGGGGTACAAGGAACACTGAAGCTTTCTTT
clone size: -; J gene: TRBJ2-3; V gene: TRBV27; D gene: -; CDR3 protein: CASSLSERGLSTDTQYF; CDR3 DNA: TGTGCCAGCAGTTTATCGGAACGAGGACTCAGCACAGATACGCAGTATTTT
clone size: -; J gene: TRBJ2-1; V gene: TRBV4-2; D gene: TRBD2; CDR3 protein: CASSQGFGTSGANEQFF; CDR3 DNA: TGTGCCAGCAGCCAGGGTTTCGGGACTAGCGGAGCCAATGAGCAGTTCTTC
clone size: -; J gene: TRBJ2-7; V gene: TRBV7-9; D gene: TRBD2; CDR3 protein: CASSLTRTSGGISYEQYF; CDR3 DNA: TGTGCCAGCAGCTTAACCCGGACTAGCGGGGGGATATCCTACGAGCAGTACTTC
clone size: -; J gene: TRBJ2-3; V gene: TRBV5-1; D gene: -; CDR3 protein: CASSLSPGRVNTDTQYF; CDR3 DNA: TGCGCCAGCAGCTTGTCCCCGGGCAGGGTTAACACAGATACGCAGTATTTT
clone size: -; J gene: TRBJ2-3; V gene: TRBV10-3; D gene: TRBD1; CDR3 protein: CANRQGALSDTQYF; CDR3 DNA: TGTGCCAACCGACAGGGGGCGCTTTCTGATACGCAGTATTTT
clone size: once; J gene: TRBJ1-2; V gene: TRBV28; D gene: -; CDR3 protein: CASSLRTGLYGYTF; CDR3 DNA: TGTGCCAGCAGTTTACGTACGGGGTTGTATGGCTACACCTTC
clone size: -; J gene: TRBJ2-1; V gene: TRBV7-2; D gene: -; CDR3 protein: CASSLHGPVVSYNEQFF; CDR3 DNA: TGTGCCAGCAGCTTACATGGTCCAGTGGTCTCCTACAATGAGCAGTTCTTC
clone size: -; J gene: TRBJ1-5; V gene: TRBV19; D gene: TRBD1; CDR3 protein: CASSIETGWPKYSNQPQHF; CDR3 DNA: TGTGCCAGTAGTATAGAGACAGGGTGGCCCAAATATAGCAATCAGCCCCAGCATTTT
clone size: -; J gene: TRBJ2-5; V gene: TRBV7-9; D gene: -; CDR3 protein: CASSERAAEREETQYF; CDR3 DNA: TGTGCCAGCAGCGAACGAGCAGCGGAAAGAGAAGAGACCCAGTACTTC
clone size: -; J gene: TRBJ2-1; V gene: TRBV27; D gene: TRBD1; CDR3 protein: CASGRGTGGNEQFF; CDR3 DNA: TGTGCCAGCGGAAGAGGGACAGGGGGCAATGAGCAGTTCTTC
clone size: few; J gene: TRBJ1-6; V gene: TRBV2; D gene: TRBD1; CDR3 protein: CASSGQGASSPLHF; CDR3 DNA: TGTGCCAGCAGTGGACAGGGGGCTAGTTCACCCCTCCACTTT
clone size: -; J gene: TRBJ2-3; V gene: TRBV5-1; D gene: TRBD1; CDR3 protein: CASSSDRAGFGTDTQYF; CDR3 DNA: TGCGCCAGCAGCTCGGACAGGGCAGGATTCGGGACAGATACGCAGTATTTT
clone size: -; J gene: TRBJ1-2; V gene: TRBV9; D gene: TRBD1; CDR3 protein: CASSDRTGRGYTF; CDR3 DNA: TGTGCCAGCAGCGACAGGACAGGGCGGGGCTACACCTTC
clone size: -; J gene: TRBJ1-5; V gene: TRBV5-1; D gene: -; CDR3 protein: CASSPGQGNQPQHF; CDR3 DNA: TGCGCCAGCAGCCCGGGACAAGGCAATCAGCCCCAGCATTTT
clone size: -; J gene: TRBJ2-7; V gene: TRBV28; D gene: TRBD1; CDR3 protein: CASIVSGTGSYYEQYF; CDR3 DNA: TGTGCCAGCATCGTATCCGGGACAGGGAGTTACTACGAGCAGTACTTC
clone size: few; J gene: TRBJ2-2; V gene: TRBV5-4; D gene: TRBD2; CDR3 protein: CASSLMTLAGETGELFF; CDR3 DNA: TGTGCCAGCAGCTTGATGACACTAGCGGGAGAGACCGGGGAGCTGTTTTTT
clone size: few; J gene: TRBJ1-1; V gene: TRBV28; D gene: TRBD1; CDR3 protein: CASSSPARQGTNTEAFF; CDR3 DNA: TGTGCCAGCAGTTCACCAGCCCGACAGGGAACGAACACTGAAGCTTTCTTT
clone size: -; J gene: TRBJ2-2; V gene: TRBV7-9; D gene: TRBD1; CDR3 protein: CASSLRDRAIGNTGELFF; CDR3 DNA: TGTGCCAGCAGCTTAAGGGACAGGGCTATTGGAAACACCGGGGAGCTGTTTTTT
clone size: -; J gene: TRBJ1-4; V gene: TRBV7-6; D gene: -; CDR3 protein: CASSRASGGTNEKLFF; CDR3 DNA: TGTGCCAGCAGCCGGGCGTCGGGGGGGACTAATGAAAAACTGTTTTTT
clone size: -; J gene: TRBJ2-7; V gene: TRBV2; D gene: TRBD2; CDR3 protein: CASTFGLVSHEQYF; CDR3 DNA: TGTGCCAGCACTTTTGGACTAGTTAGCCACGAGCAGTACTTC
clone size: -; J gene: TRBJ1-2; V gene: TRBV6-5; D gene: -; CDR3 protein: CASSYGARIYGYTF; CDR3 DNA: TGTGCCAGCAGTTACGGGGCCAGGATCTATGGCTACACCTTC
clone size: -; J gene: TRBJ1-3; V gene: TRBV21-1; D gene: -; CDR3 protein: CASSVDRGRHTIYF; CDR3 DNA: TGTGCCAGCAGCGTCGACAGGGGTCGGCACACCATATATTTT
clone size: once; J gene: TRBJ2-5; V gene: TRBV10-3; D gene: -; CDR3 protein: CAISGGRETQYF; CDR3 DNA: TGTGCCATCAGCGGGGGGCGGGAGACCCAGTACTTC
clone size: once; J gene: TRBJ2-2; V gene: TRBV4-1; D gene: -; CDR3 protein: CASSLTGMGNTGELFF; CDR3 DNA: TGCGCCAGCAGCCTTACAGGGATGGGGAACACCGGGGAGCTGTTTTTT
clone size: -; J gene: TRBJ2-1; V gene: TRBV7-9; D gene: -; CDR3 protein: CASSSTVSYNEQFF; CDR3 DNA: TGTGCCAGCAGCTCGACAGTCTCCTACAATGAGCAGTTCTTC
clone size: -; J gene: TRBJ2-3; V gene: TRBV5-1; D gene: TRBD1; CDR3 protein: CASSPRGQGHVDTQYF; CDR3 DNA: TGCGCCAGCAGCCCCCGGGGACAGGGCCATGTAGATACGCAGTATTTT
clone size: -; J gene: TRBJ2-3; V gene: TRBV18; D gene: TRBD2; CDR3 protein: CASSPNGGRAGDTQYF; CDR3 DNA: TGTGCCAGCTCACCCAATGGCGGGAGGGCCGGGGATACGCAGTATTTT
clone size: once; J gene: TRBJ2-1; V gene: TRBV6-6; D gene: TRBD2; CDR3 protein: CASSQSGGHSYNEQFF; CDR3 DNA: TGTGCCAGCAGTCAAAGCGGGGGGCATTCCTACAATGAGCAGTTCTTC
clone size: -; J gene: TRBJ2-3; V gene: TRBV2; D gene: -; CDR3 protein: CASRRLTRDTDTQYF; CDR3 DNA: TGTGCCAGCAGACGACTGACACGGGACACAGATACGCAGTATTTT
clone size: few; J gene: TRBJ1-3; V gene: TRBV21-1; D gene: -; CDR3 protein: CASSGHLFDSGNTIYF; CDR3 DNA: TGTGCCAGCAGCGGACACCTTTTCGACTCTGGAAACACCATATATTTT
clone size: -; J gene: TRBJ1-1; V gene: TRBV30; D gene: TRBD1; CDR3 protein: CAWTRGPLNTEAFF; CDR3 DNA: TGTGCCTGGACCAGGGGGCCGCTGAACACTGAAGCTTTCTTT
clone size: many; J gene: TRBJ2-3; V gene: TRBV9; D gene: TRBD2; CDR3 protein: CASSVGVAGLVTSTDTQYF; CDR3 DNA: TGTGCCAGCAGCGTAGGGGTAGCGGGATTGGTAACTAGCACAGATACGCAGTATTTT
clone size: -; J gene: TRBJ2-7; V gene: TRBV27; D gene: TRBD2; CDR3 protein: CASSPPKTSGSRYEQYF; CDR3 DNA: TGTGCCAGCAGTCCACCCAAGACTAGCGGGAGCAGGTACGAGCAGTACTTC
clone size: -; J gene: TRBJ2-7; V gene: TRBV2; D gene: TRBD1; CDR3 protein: CASRGGDRAYEQYF; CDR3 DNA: TGTGCCAGCAGAGGGGGGGACAGGGCCTACGAGCAGTACTTC
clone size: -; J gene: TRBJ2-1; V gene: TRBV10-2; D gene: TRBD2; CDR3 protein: CASSESTSGGANEQFF; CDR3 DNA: TGCGCCAGCAGTGAGTCCACTAGCGGGGGGGCTAATGAGCAGTTCTTC
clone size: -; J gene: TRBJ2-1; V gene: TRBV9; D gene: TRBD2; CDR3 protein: CASSPSGTEQFF; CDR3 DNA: TGTGCCAGCAGCCCTAGCGGAACAGAGCAGTTCTTC
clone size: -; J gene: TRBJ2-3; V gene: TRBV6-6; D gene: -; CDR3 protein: CASSAGYTQYF; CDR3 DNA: TGTGCCAGCAGTGCGGGGTATACGCAGTATTTT
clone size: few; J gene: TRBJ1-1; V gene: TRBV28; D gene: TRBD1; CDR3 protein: CASSPGTGVNTEAFF; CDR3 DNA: TGTGCCAGCAGTCCCGGGACAGGCGTGAACACTGAAGCTTTCTTT
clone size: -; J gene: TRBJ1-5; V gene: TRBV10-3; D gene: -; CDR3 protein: CAISQGPYSNQPQHF; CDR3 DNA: TGTGCCATCAGTCAGGGGCCTTATAGCAATCAGCCCCAGCATTTT
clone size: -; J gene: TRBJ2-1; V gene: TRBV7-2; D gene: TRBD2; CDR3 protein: CASRGGAGYYNEQFF; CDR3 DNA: TGTGCCAGCAGGGGCGGAGCGGGATACTACAATGAGCAGTTCTTC
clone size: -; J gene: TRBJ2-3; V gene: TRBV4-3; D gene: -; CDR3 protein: CASSQDPLTRDTQYF; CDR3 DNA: TGCGCCAGCAGCCAGGATCCACTGACTAGAGATACGCAGTATTTT
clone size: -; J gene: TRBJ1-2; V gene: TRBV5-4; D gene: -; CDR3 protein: CASSLAAGGYTF; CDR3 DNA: TGTGCCAGCAGCTTGGCCGCGGGTGGCTACACCTTC
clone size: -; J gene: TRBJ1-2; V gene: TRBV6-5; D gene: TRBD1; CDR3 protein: CATRQGPYYGYTF; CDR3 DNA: TGTGCCACCCGACAGGGGCCTTACTATGGCTACACCTTC
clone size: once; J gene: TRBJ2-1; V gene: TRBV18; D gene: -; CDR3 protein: CASSPASRSNEQFF; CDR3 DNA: TGTGCCAGCTCACCAGCGAGCCGTTCCAATGAGCAGTTCTTC